This is a list of T cell receptor beta chains from one sample in a study of CD8+ T cells in alopecia areata. Assay used: immunoSEQ multiplex PCR; TCRdb lists only in-frame clones, some missing. The repertoire has some 150,000 clones, roughly 66% of them found once; the top ten carry about an eighth. Sequenced material: CD8+ T cells sorted from blood, taken at week 0. Source of these receptors: a human donor with alopecia areata. CDR3s include the opening cysteine and the closing phenylalanine or tryptophan. Each record gives: J gene, clone size, V gene, CDR3 protein. Size is omitted from some rows. Given values are once, few, many or a class for expanded clones.

TRBJ2-3 | once | TRBV18 | CASSPSAGGPRDTQYF
TRBJ1-1 | . | TRBV9 | CASSEGSTEAFF
. | once | TRBV4-1 | CASSQADRPFEQYF
TRBJ1-1 | . | TRBV30 | CAWRRVSYTEAFF
TRBJ2-3 | . | TRBV7-9 | CASSFSPGTTDTQYF
TRBJ2-2 | . | TRBV27 | CASSLLENTGELFF
TRBJ2-1 | . | TRBV6-5 | CASSSGGWDEQFF
TRBJ2-7 | few | TRBV23-1 | CASRGRHSYEQYF
TRBJ2-4 | . | TRBV30 | CAWSGQGIQYF
TRBJ2-3 | . | TRBV27 | CASSFAWTSRITDTQYF
TRBJ2-3 | . | TRBV4-1 | CASSQGPALTDTQYF
TRBJ2-7 | . | TRBV29-1 | CSVDGHGPYEQYF
TRBJ2-2 | . | TRBV29-1 | CSVAGRGTGELFF
TRBJ2-1 | few | TRBV9 | CASSAGATYNEQFF
TRBJ1-2 | . | TRBV30 | CAWTDRGDYGYTF
TRBJ1-6 | . | TRBV11-3 | CASSLYGRASPLHF
TRBJ2-7 | . | TRBV4-1 | CASSQGRGRMVEQYF
TRBJ2-6 | . | TRBV7-9 | CASSRWDSSPGANVLTF
TRBJ2-3 | . | TRBV27 | CASSPRQGVSTDTQYF
TRBJ1-2 | . | TRBV4-1 | CASSQDVERYTF
TRBJ2-6 | . | TRBV5-1 | CATKTGTGANVLTF
TRBJ1-4 | . | TRBV29-1 | CSAALNEKLFF
TRBJ2-1 | few | TRBV7-2 | CASSLRRVDNEQFF
TRBJ2-5 | . | TRBV27 | CASSPTLGLKETQYF
TRBJ2-1 | . | TRBV11-2 | CASSFSYNEQFF
TRBJ1-2 | . | TRBV27 | CASSLYVGADGYTF
TRBJ2-3 | . | TRBV29-1 | CSVEGDRRGSDTQYF
TRBJ2-4 | . | TRBV7-9 | CASSLVTLEDIQYF
TRBJ2-5 | . | TRBV2 | CASSASRGETQYF
TRBJ1-2 | . | TRBV29-1 | CSAPDQGTNYGYTF
TRBJ2-7 | . | TRBV12-5 | CASPPRRAGSSYEQYF
TRBJ2-7 | . | TRBV4-1 | CASSQDFGVEQYF
TRBJ2-1 | once | TRBV7-8 | CASSLELVNEQFF
TRBJ1-2 | . | TRBV25-1 | CASSERSPNGYTF
TRBJ2-5 | . | TRBV29-1 | CSVDHGGAQETQYF
TRBJ2-4 | . | TRBV7-9 | CASSYPVGNIQYF
TRBJ2-5 | few | TRBV9 | CASSVGAGTSKTQYF
TRBJ2-5 | once | TRBV13 | CASSKGTGGFSETQYF
TRBJ2-7 | . | TRBV6-1 | CASRAGGPYEQYF
TRBJ2-7 | . | TRBV4-1 | CASSTGTGSPRQYF
TRBJ2-2 | few | TRBV6-1 | CASTNEGGELFF
TRBJ2-1 | . | TRBV7-9 | CASSLATRGAYPYANEQFF
TRBJ2-7 | . | TRBV5-6 | CASSIGRDEQYF
TRBJ2-2 | . | TRBV13 | CASRHRAAKAGELFF
TRBJ1-1 | . | TRBV6-5 | CASRTGATEAFF
TRBJ2-1 | once | TRBV29-1 | CSVNRDRGVGEQFF
TRBJ2-2 | . | TRBV9 | CASSVRTGRGNTGELFF
TRBJ2-7 | . | TRBV7-9 | CASSKPPERIYEQYF
TRBJ1-2 | . | TRBV19 | CASSIVGRASNYGYTF
TRBJ1-4 | . | TRBV5-6 | CASSLELATNEKLFF
TRBJ2-3 | few | TRBV29-1 | CSVFGGAATDTQYF
TRBJ2-3 | . | TRBV6-6 | CASSRDRRTDTQYF
TRBJ1-5 | . | TRBV30 | CAWSEKYSNQPQHF
TRBJ1-5 | . | TRBV2 | CASSHRGSNQPQHF